This T cell receptor beta chain was observed in a study of cytomegalovirus exposure and HLA in healthy donors. Germline V lookup: CDR1 WSHSY, CDR2 SAAADI. J lost 0 bases, V lost 7 bases, and 5 bases had no gene match. The CDR3 runs 14 residues. PCR involved 60 Vbeta and 13 Jbeta primers. TCRdb's table, derived via immunoSEQ multiplex PCR, lists solely in-frame clones and lacks some. The sample shows roughly 200,000 clones, approximately 90% of them seen only once. The sample was PBMCs. The V call is TRBV10-2, the J call TRBJ2-7; 8 nucleotides match TRBD1. The TCR was taken from a woman in her late teens or twenties in good health and CMV-seronegative. The CDR3 is CASTDRGISYEQYF. The CDR3 DNA follows: TGCGCCAGCACTGACAGGGGAATCTCCTACGAGCAGTACTTC.